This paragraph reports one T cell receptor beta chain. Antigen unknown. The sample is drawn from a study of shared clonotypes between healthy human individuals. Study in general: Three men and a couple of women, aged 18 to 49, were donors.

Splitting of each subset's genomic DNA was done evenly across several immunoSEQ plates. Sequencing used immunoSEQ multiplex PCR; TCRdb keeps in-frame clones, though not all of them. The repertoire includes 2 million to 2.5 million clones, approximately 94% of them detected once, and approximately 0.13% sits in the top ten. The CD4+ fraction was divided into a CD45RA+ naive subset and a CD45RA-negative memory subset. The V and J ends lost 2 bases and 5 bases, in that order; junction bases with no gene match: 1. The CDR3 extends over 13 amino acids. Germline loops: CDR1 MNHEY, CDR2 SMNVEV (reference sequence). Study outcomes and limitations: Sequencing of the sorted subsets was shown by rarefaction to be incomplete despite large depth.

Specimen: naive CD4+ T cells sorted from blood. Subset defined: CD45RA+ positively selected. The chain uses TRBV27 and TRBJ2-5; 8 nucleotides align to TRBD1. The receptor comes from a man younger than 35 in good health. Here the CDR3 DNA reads TGTGCCAGCAGTTTACAGGGGGCGGAGACCCAGTACTTC. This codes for CASSLQGAETQYF.